This T cell receptor beta chain was observed in a study of CD8+ T cells in alopecia areata. Study findings and constraints: Under tofacitinib, fewer expanded CD8+ clones appeared among the top 100 scalp clones. Especially in alopecia totalis/universalis, lesional scalp showed greater clonality than normal scalp did.

Regarding this clone: Antigen: not known.

It was cDNA, reverse transcribed from extracted RNA, that served as the sequencing template. Method: immunoSEQ multiplex PCR; TCRdb's copy keeps in-frame clones and lacks some. The table shows a few hundred thousand clones, with about two fifths occurring only once. The treatment is: oral pan-JAK inhibitor, 5-10 mg twice daily. Lesional scalp tissue (obtained by punch biopsy) and peripheral blood were collected from alopecia areata patients. PBMCs yielded sorted CD4+ and CD8+ T cells. Germline CDR1 reads MNHNY; CDR2 reads SVGAGI (reference sequence). The CDR3 is 14 residues long. V was trimmed by 0 bases and J by 10 bases, leaving 13 bases between them.

The sequences come from CD4+ T cells sorted from blood, collected at week 34, from a patient treated with tofacitinib. This TCR came from a human donor with alopecia areata. The genes are TRBV6-6 and TRBJ2-1; a weak D match, TRBD2 (5 bases). CDR3 bases: TGTGCCAGCAGTTACTCGACGGGGTTCGGCGAGCAGTTCTTC. Encoded protein: CASSYSTGFGEQFF.